This T cell receptor beta chain comes out of a study of cytomegalovirus exposure and HLA in healthy donors. Study at large: One earlier analysis, a look at 180 million or so T cells, found roughly 110 million unique TCR beta sequences.

Germline assignment: CDR1 MNHEY and CDR2 SMNVEV (reference sequence). This CDR3 region has 18 residues. The germline V and J ends were trimmed by 4 bases and 0 bases, with 19 bases remaining between them. Study outcomes and limitations: CMV serostatus was the sole immune exposure data available.

PCR amplification relied on 60 Vbeta primers (plus 13 Jbeta primers). Sequencing was performed with immunoSEQ multiplex PCR; in TCRdb, only in-frame clones are kept and a portion is missing. This sample yields some 140,000 clones, of which 75% to 85% are seen a single time; about 3.1% belongs to the top ten. This clone was counted once. Its antigen is still unknown. V gene TRBV27 combines with J gene TRBJ1-5, with no clear D. The clonotype was recovered from a female donor in good health and CMV-seronegative. Sequences were obtained from PBMCs. This CDR3 is CASSSLWGGSNSNQPQHF. CDR3 DNA sequence: TGTGCCAGCAGTTCGCTTTGGGGTGGGAGCAATAGCAATCAGCCCCAGCATTTT.